Detailed here is one T cell receptor (beta chain). This sample was taken from a study of CD8 T cells in Susac syndrome. cDNA came from around 0.5 to 1 ug RNA primed by random hexamers. TCRdb reanalysed the immunoSEQ multiplex PCR reads using MiXCR and keeps one entry per CDR3 protein. Of about 90,000 distinct CDR3 sequences in the sample, about 96% are singletons; the top ten hold approximately 0.57%. This CDR3 has 13 residues. Germline V lookup: CDR1 SNHLY, CDR2 FYNNEI. V trimming: 7 bases; J trimming: 7 bases; junction bases outside the gene matches: 6. This receptor was obtained from a human donor with Susac syndrome. Sequenced material: CD8+ T cells from PBMCs. This chain joins TRBV2 and TRBJ1-4, with 7 bases identical to TRBD1. This CDR3 reads CASTRQGVEKLFF. As DNA, the CDR3 is TGTGCCAGCACCAGACAGGGCGTTGAAAAACTGTTTTTT.